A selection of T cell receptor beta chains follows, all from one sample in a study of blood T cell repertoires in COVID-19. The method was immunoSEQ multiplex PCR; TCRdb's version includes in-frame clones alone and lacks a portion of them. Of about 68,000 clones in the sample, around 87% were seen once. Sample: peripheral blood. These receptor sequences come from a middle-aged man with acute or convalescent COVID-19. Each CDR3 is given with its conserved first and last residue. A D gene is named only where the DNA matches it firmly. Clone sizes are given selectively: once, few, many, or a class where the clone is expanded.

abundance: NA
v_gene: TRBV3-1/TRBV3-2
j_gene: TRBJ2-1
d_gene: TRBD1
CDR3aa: CASSQEGGHGSYNEQFF
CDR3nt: TGTGCCAGCAGCCAAGAAGGGGGCCACGGCTCCTACAATGAGCAGTTCTTC

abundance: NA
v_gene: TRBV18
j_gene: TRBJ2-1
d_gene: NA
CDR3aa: CASSPLPSSDEQFF
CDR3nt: TGTGCCAGCTCACCATTGCCTAGCAGCGATGAGCAGTTCTTC

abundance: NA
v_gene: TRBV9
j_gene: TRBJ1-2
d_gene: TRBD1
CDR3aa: CASSVDPTGVYGYTF
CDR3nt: TGTGCCAGCAGCGTAGACCCCACAGGGGTCTATGGCTACACCTTC

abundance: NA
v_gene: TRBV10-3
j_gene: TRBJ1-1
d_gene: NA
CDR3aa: CAIGGIPNTEAFF
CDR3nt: TGTGCCATCGGCGGCATCCCGAACACTGAAGCTTTCTTT

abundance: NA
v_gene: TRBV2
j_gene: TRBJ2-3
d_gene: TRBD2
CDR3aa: CASTSAGLAGTSTDTQYF
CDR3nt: TGTGCCAGCACATCGGCGGGGCTAGCGGGGACTAGCACAGATACGCAGTATTTT

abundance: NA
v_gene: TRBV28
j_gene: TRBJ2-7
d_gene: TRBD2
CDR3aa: CASSRLADTYEQYF
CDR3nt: TGTGCCAGCAGTCGGCTAGCGGACACCTACGAGCAGTACTTC

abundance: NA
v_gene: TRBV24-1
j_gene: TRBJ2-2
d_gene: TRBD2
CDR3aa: CATGGGSNTGELFF
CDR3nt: TGTGCCACCGGGGGGGGGTCGAACACCGGGGAGCTGTTTTTT

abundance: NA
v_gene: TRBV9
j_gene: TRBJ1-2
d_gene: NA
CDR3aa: CASSSQIEGGYTF
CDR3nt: TGTGCCAGCAGCTCTCAGATCGAGGGTGGCTACACCTTC

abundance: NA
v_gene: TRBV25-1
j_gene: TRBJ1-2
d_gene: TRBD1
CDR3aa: CASSGWTGVRYGYTF
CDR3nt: TGTGCCAGCAGTGGATGGACAGGGGTTCGCTATGGCTACACCTTC

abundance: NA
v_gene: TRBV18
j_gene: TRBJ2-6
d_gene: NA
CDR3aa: CASSKIQGSGANVLTF
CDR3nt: TGTGCCAGCTCAAAGATCCAGGGTTCTGGGGCCAACGTCCTGACTTTC

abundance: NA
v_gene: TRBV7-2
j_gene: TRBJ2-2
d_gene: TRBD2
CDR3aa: CASSSLAGDFYTGELFF
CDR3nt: TGTGCCAGCAGCTCTTTAGCGGGAGATTTTTACACCGGGGAGCTGTTTTTT

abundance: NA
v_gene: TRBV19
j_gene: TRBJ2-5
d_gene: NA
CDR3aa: CASSIFPGETQYF
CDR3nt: TGTGCCAGTAGTATTTTTCCGGGAGAGACCCAGTACTTC

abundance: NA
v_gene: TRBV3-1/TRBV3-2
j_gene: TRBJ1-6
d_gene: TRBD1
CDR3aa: CASSQEYRGNSPLHF
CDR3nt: TGTGCCAGCAGCCAAGAGTACAGGGGAAATTCACCCCTCCACTTT

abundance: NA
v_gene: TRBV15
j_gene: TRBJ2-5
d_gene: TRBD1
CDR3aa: CATSRDGSQGLTVETQYF
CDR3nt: TGTGCCACCAGCAGAGATGGATCACAGGGGTTAACGGTTGAGACCCAGTACTTC

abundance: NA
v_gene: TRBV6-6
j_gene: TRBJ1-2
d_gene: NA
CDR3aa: CASSRDINYGYTF
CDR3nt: TGTGCCAGCAGCAGGGACATTAACTATGGCTACACCTTC

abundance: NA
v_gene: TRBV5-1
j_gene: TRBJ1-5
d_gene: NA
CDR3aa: CASSLEGRGGQPQHF
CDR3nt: TGCGCCAGCAGCTTGGAGGGCCGGGGGGGTCAGCCCCAGCATTTT

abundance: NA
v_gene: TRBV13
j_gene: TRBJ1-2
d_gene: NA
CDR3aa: CASSFRGLLNYGYTF
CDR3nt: TGTGCCAGCAGCTTCCGGGGTCTCTTAAACTATGGCTACACCTTC

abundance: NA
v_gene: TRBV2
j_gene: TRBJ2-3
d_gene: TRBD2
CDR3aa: CASSVGLAGWEDTQYF
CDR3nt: TGTGCCAGCAGTGTTGGACTAGCGGGATGGGAAGATACGCAGTATTTT

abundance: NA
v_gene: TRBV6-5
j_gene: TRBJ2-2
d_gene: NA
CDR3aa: CASSPGGTAGELFF
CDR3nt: TGTGCCAGCAGCCCCGGGGGTACGGCCGGGGAGCTGTTTTTT

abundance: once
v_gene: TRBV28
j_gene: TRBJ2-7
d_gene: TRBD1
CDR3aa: CASSFRVVRRVGDRGRRQAYEQYF
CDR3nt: TGTGCCAGCAGTTTTCGGGTTGTTCGGCGAGTTGGGGACAGGGGCCGAAGACAAGCCTACGAGCAGTACTTC